This is a list of T cell receptor beta chains from one sample in a study of regulatory T cells in long-lasting Graves disease. One entry per CDR3 protein, called by TCRdb with MiXCR from the multiplex PCR reads. The table records some 460,000 distinct CDR3 sequences, around 16% of them present only once. The data also belong to a second study, concerning T cells in Graves' hyperthyroidism and ophthalmopathy.

Source: peripheral blood mononuclear cells (PBMCs), taken at new diagnosis, from a patient treated with antithyroid drugs. These receptors originate from a man aged 40-49 years with Graves disease. The CDR3 runs from the conserved cysteine through the conserved F or W.

>TRBJ2-1|TRBV6-1
CASRSSGSIDEQFF
>TRBJ2-5|TRBV20-1
CSARGQPGETQYF
>TRBJ2-1|TRBV6-1
CASSKLPSESSYNEQFF
>TRBJ1-4|TRBV2
CASNYRGKNEKLFF
>TRBJ2-5|TRBV9
CASSVGQGTGRETQYF
>TRBJ2-1|TRBV2
CASSEARASGRIYNEQFF
>TRBJ2-7|TRBV6-5
CASSYDRSTYEQYF
>TRBJ1-1|TRBV11-3
CASSPGQGSTEAFF
>NA|TRBV19
CASSHTSFFEQYF
>TRBJ2-2|TRBV11-2
CASSLRTGYTGELFF
>TRBJ2-1|TRBV11-2
CASSHRLAGNEQFF
>TRBJ2-1|TRBV6-9
CASSYSPYNEQFF
>TRBJ2-6|TRBV10-1
CARGSGGSRSGANVLTF
>TRBJ1-3|TRBV6-1
CASHRDSSGNTIYF
>TRBJ1-1|TRBV28
CASSPVTAGMNTEAFF
>TRBJ1-2|TRBV6-1
CASSRTGGAGGYTF
>TRBJ2-1|TRBV15
CATSRDREVYNEQFF
>TRBJ2-7|TRBV7-3
CASSLLAGVPYEQYF
>TRBJ2-1|TRBV2
CAISSGRGYNEQFF
>TRBJ1-1|TRBV11-1
CASSRTGLNTEAFF
>TRBJ1-6|TRBV11-2
CASSVGTGLSPLHF
>TRBJ1-1|TRBV27
CASSLSRGNTEAFF
>TRBJ2-7|TRBV18
CASSRRRTSGEGGYEQYF
>TRBJ1-2|TRBV28
CASSGDGGFYGYTF
>TRBJ2-3|TRBV9
CASSVGGSQGDTQYF
>TRBJ1-3|TRBV2
CASSEEGLRGNTIYF
>TRBJ1-2|TRBV11-3
CASSLGGRGGYTF
>TRBJ2-2|TRBV5-1
CASSLKSGNTGELFF
>TRBJ2-3|TRBV5-1
CASSLGQFSDTQYF
>TRBJ2-1|TRBV5-1
CASSLAVWGSSYNEQFF
>TRBJ2-1|TRBV3-1
CASSQEVGASSYNEQFF
>TRBJ1-3|TRBV28
CASSQGGQGQWSGNTIYF
>TRBJ1-2|TRBV7-9
CASILTGGDGYTF